A single sample is the source of the 19 T cell receptor beta chains below, sequenced in a study of shared clonotypes between healthy human individuals. Generated by immunoSEQ multiplex PCR, the TCRdb table keeps only in-frame clones and is missing some. There are millions of clones in the sample; approximately 94% occur only once, and 0.85% to 1.3% lies in the top ten. It was CD45RO-negative cells, positively selected for CCR7, that made up naive CD8 cells, with terminally differentiated effector memory CD45RA+ cells excluded. The sequencing input was naive CD8+ T cells sorted from blood. These receptors were collected from a man aged 18 to 29 in good health.

This clone was seen only a few times. The V call is TRBV5-1, the J call TRBJ2-1; D may correspond to TRBD1 or TRBD2 (5 bases each). V dropped 1 base and J dropped 6 bases, with 17 bases sitting between them. This CDR3 contains 16 residues. The germline CDR1 and CDR2 sequences are SGHRS and YFSETQ. CDR3 coding DNA: TGCGCCAGCAGCTTGATATCCGGGATGAGGGGCAATGAGCAGTTCTTC. Translation: CASSLISGMRGNEQFF.

In regard to this clone: Other DNA sequences in the sample encode the same CDR3. The CDR3 DNA reads TGTGCCAGCAGTTACGGAGAGAATTCACCCCTCCACTTT. Protein sequence: CASSYGENSPLHF. The rearrangement joins TRBV6-5 to TRBJ1-6; the D is unclear. Trimming took off 2 bases at V and 7 bases at J, with 6 bases between the two ends. Germline assignment: CDR1 MNHEY and CDR2 SVGAGI. This CDR3 is 13 amino acids long.

The chain employs TRBV7-9 and TRBJ2-1; 7 bases fit TRBD1. Germline CDR1 reads SEHNR; CDR2 reads FQNEAQ (reference sequence). The CDR3 length is 15 residues. Unmatched junction bases numbered 8, after V lost 6 bases and J lost 3 bases. Here the CDR3 reads CASSSDRVIYNEQFF. CDR3 sequence (DNA): TGTGCCAGCAGTTCCGACAGGGTGATCTACAATGAGCAGTTCTTC.

The J gene is TRBJ1-1, the V gene TRBV7-6, with D uncertain. The CDR3 totals 13 residues. The germline gives CDR1 SGHVS, CDR2 FNYEAQ. V was shortened by 0 bases and J by 7 bases, with 9 bases between the two germline ends. The CDR3 loop is CASSLAFTSEAFF. The CDR3 coding sequence is TGTGCCAGCAGCTTAGCGTTTACGAGTGAAGCTTTCTTT.

This clone is a singleton in its sample. This chain joins TRBV7-9 and TRBJ2-1; a weak D match, TRBD1 (6 bases). Deletions cut 5 bases from V and 4 bases from J, with 12 bases between. This CDR3 is 14 amino acids long. CDR1 is SEHNR, CDR2 FQNEAQ, per germline (reference sequence). The CDR3 DNA follows: TGTGCCAGCAGCCATCGACAGGATTACAATGAGCAGTTCTTC. It specifies CASSHRQDYNEQFF.

DNA of the CDR3: TGTGCCAGCACCCCCGGGGGCTCCTACAATGAGCAGTTCTTC. Protein: CASTPGGSYNEQFF. V and J are TRBV9 and TRBJ2-1; TRBD2 might be the D (6 bases). CDR1 and CDR2 (germline): SGDLS, YYNGEE. The CDR3 has 14 residues. V was trimmed by 6 bases and J by 0 bases, leaving 10 bases between them. The whole variable domain, remainder taken from reference TRBV9 and TRBJ2-1, is DSGVTQTPKHLITATGQRVTLRCSPRSGDLSVYWYQQSLDQGLQFLIQYYNGEERAKGNILERFSAQQFPDLHSELNLSSLELGDSALYFCASTPGGSYNEQFFGPGTRLTVL.

V and J are TRBV4-1 and TRBJ2-6; 8 nucleotides match TRBD2. The CDR3 has 20 residues. Germline loops: CDR1 MGHRA, CDR2 YSYEKL. Germline trimming cut 0 bases from V and 0 bases from J; bases unmatched to any gene: 10. CDR3 amino acids: CASSQDMGIAGLSGANVLTF. The CDR3 DNA reads TGCGCCAGCAGCCAAGATATGGGAATAGCGGGGCTCTCTGGGGCCAACGTCCTGACTTTC.

The V call is TRBV27, the J call TRBJ2-3; D call uncertain. The germline V and J ends were trimmed by 8 bases and 2 bases, with 14 bases remaining between them. The CDR3 loop spans 14 amino acids. Germline assignment: CDR1 MNHEY and CDR2 SMNVEV (reference sequence). The CDR3 DNA reads TGTGCCAGCTCCTGGACGGCTTACACAGATACGCAGTATTTT. Protein sequence: CASSWTAYTDTQYF.

The gene calls are TRBV4-1 and TRBJ2-1; possibly TRBD1 for D (6 bases). Germline CDR1 reads MGHRA; CDR2 reads YSYEKL. Trimming left V 4 bases short and J 6 bases short, with 16 bases between. The CDR3 spans 15 residues. CDR3 sequence: CASSLGSGVGNEQFF. The DNA of the CDR3 is TGCGCCAGCAGCCTGGGGTCAGGGGTGGGCAATGAGCAGTTCTTC.

The chain links TRBV4-3 to TRBJ2-5, with D tentatively TRBD1 or TRBD2 (5 bases each). The germline V gene has CDR1 LGHNA and CDR2 YSLEER. V was shortened by 4 bases and J by 1 base, with 19 bases between the two germline ends. The CDR3 spans 17 residues. The CDR3, as DNA: TGCGCCAGCAGCCCCTTCAATGGGGGAGCCCTCCAAGAGACCCAGTACTTC. Its translation is CASSPFNGGALQETQYF.

The V call is TRBV29-1, the J call TRBJ1-1; D perhaps matches TRBD1 (5 bases). The length of the CDR3 is 14 residues. CDR1 SQVTM and CDR2 ANQGSEA come from the germline V gene. The germline V and J ends were trimmed by 7 bases and 3 bases, with 18 bases remaining between them. The CDR3 spells CSDDPGTEDTEAFF. The CDR3 region has the DNA TGCAGCGATGACCCCGGGACGGAAGACACTGAAGCTTTCTTT.

The rearrangement links TRBV6-5 to TRBJ1-1, with D perhaps TRBD1 (6 bases). This CDR3 has 14 residues. Trimming took 6 bases from V and 6 from J, leaving 17 bases between them. The germline V gene has CDR1 MNHEY and CDR2 SVGAGI. CDR3 region: CASSYQGRLAEAFF. The CDR3 coding sequence is TGTGCCAGCAGCTATCAGGGGAGGCTGGCTGAAGCTTTCTTT.

This rearrangement joins TRBV27 to TRBJ2-7; tentative D call: TRBD1 (5 bases). The CDR3 runs 15 residues. V was clipped by 5 bases and J by 2 bases, with 16 bases between them. Germline CDR1 is MNHEY and CDR2 is SMNVEV (reference sequence). DNA of the CDR3: TGTGCCAGCAGTACAAAGGGTGCAGGGACCTACGAGCAGTACTTC. This sequence encodes CASSTKGAGTYEQYF.

The V call is TRBV10-3, the J call TRBJ1-4; D is uncertain. Germline V CDR1 and CDR2: ENHRY, SYGVKD. Trimming took 2 bases from V and 7 from J, leaving 17 bases between them. CDR3 length: 16 amino acids. CDR3 amino acids: CAISEPTAGLGEKLFF. In DNA form, the CDR3 reads TGTGCCATCAGTGAGCCGACGGCGGGGTTAGGTGAAAAACTGTTTTTT.

The chain couples TRBV7-9 to TRBJ2-1; the match to TRBD1 covers 9 bases. From germline, CDR1 is SEHNR and CDR2 FQNEAQ (reference sequence). The CDR3 consists of 15 residues. The V gene end was trimmed by 4 bases and the J gene end by 6 bases; junction bases not matched to a gene: 7. The CDR3: CASSSPGQGSNEQFF. The DNA of the CDR3 is TGTGCCAGCAGCTCTCCGGGACAGGGTAGCAATGAGCAGTTCTTC.

This clone showed up just once. The chain couples TRBV9 to TRBJ1-1; D is unclear. The CDR3 is 14 amino acids. Germline V gene sequence: CDR1 SGDLS, CDR2 YYNGEE. V was shortened by 0 bases and J by 5 bases, with 11 bases between the two germline ends. The CDR3 here is CASSVEAGGTEAFF. Written as DNA, the CDR3 is TGTGCCAGCAGCGTAGAGGCAGGAGGGACTGAAGCTTTCTTT.

The chain uses TRBV6-6 and TRBJ2-1, with D tentatively TRBD1 (6 bases). Germline V gene sequence: CDR1 MNHNY, CDR2 SVGAGI (reference sequence). CDR3 length equals 13 residues. V lost 6 bases and J lost 4, with 10 bases in between. The CDR3 protein is CASSPQGYNEQFF. The CDR3, as DNA: TGTGCCAGCAGCCCTCAGGGGTACAATGAGCAGTTCTTC.

CDR3 in amino acids: CASSPYATGTGYGYTF. In DNA form, the CDR3 reads TGTGCCAGCAGCCCGTACGCGACAGGAACGGGCTATGGCTACACCTTC. The chain joins TRBV27 to TRBJ1-2, with D possibly matching TRBD1 (6 bases). V lost 6 bases and J lost 4, with 21 bases in between. The CDR3 contains 16 residues. CDR1 and CDR2 (germline): MNHEY, SMNVEV (reference sequence).

This sequence joins TRBV6-5 and TRBJ2-3; D unclear. CDR3 length: 14 residues. Germline V gene data show CDR1 as MNHEY and CDR2 as SVGAGI. V gave up 0 bases and J gave up 6 bases, with 10 bases separating them. DNA for the CDR3: TGTGCCAGCAGTTACTCGGCGGTAGGGGATACGCAGTATTTT. This gives the protein CASSYSAVGDTQYF.